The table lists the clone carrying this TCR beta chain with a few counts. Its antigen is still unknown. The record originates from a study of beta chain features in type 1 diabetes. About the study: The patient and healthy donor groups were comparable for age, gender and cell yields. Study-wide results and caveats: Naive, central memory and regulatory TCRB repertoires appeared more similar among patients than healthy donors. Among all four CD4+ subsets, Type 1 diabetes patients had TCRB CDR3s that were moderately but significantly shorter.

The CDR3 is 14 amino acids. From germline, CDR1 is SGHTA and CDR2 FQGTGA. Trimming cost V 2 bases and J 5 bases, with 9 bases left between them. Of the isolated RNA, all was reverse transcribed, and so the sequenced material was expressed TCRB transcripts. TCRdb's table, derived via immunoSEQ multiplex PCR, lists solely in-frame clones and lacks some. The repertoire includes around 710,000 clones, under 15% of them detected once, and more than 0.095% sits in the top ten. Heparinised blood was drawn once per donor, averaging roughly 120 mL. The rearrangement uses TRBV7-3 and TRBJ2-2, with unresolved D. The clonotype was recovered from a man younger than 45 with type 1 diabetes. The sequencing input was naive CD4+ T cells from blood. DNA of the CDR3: TGTGCCAGCAGCTTACAAGGTGAAACCGGGGAGCTGTTTTTT. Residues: CASSLQGETGELFF.